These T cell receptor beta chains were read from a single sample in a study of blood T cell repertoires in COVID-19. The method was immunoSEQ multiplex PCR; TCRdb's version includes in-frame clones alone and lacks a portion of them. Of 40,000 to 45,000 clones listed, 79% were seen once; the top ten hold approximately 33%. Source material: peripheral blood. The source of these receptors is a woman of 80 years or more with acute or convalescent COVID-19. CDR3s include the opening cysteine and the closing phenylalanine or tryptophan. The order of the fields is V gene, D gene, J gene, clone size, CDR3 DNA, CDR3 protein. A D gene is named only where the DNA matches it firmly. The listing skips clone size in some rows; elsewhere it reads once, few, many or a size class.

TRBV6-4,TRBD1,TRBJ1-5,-,TGTGCCAGCAGTGGGGACAGGGGAGGACAGCCCCAGCATTTT,CASSGDRGGQPQHF
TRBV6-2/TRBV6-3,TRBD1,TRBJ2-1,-,TGTGCCAGCAGTTACTCGAGCAGGGGGATATACAATGAGCAGTTCTTC,CASSYSSRGIYNEQFF
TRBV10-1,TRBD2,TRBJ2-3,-,TGCGCCAGCAGTGGGAAGACTAGCGGGAGGGCGACAGATACGCAGTATTTT,CASSGKTSGRATDTQYF
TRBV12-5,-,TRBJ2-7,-,TGTGCTAGTGGAAAACTGGACAGTGATTTTACCTACGAGCAGTACTTC,CASGKLDSDFTYEQYF
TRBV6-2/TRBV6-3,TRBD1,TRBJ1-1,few,TGTGCCAGCAGCCAGCAAGGACAGGGGGGAGCCGAAGCTTTCTTT,CASSQQGQGGAEAFF
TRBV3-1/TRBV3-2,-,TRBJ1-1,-,TGTGCCAGCAGGGGGAGGACTGAAGCTTTCTTT,CASRGRTEAFF
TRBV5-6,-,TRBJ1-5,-,TGTGCCAGCAGCCAGGGTTTGAGCAATCAGCCCCAGCATTTT,CASSQGLSNQPQHF
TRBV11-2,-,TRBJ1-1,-,TGTGCCAGCAGCTTCGGAGACAGTCTTGTTGTGAACACTGAAGCTTTCTTT,CASSFGDSLVVNTEAFF
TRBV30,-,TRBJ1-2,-,TGTGCCTGGAGCCCCTATACAGGGAACCTCTATGGCTACACCTTC,CAWSPYTGNLYGYTF
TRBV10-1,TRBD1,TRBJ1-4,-,TGCGCCAGCAGCGCCGGGACAGGGGCAGAAAAACTGTTTTTT,CASSAGTGAEKLFF
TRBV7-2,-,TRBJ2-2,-,TGTGCCAGCAGTTTTTACGGCGGGGAGCTGTTTTTT,CASSFYGGELFF
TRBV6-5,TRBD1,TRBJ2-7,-,TGTGCCAGCAGGACGGACAGGCGGAGCTCCTACGAGCAGTACTTC,CASRTDRRSSYEQYF
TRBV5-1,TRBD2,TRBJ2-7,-,TGCGCCAGCAGCTTAGGGCGGGAGGGGAACCCGGCCTACGAGCAGTACTTC,CASSLGREGNPAYEQYF
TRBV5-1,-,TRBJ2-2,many,TGCGCCAGCAGCTTAAAGACAATCATGGGCGGGGAGCTGTTTTTT,CASSLKTIMGGELFF
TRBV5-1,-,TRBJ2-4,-,TGCGCCAGCAGCCCACCGACAGGTCACAAAAACATTCAGTACTTC,CASSPPTGHKNIQYF
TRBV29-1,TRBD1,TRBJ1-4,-,TGCAGCGTGGTCACAGGGGGTGGTGAAAAACTGTTTTTT,CSVVTGGGEKLFF
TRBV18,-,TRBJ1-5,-,TGTGCCAGCTCACAGGGGAGCGGGGATCAGCCCCAGCATTTT,CASSQGSGDQPQHF
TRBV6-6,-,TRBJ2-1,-,TGTGCCAGCAGTCCAGGAGCTAGCACACCCCCCTACAATGAGCAGTTCTTC,CASSPGASTPPYNEQFF
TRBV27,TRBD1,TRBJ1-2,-,TGTGCCAGCAGTTTATGGGACAGGGGGCCTGGCTACACCTTC,CASSLWDRGPGYTF
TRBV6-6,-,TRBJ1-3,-,TGTGCCAGCAGTCCCACCCAGCGCTCTGGAAACACCATATATTTT,CASSPTQRSGNTIYF
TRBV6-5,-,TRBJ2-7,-,TGTGCCAGCAGTTACTCGAGCCAGGTAGCCTACGAGCAGTACTTC,CASSYSSQVAYEQYF
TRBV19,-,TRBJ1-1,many,TGTGCCAGTAGTATGAGGCGGCGGGCTTTCTTT,CASSMRRRAFF
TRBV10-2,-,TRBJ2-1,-,TGCGCCAGCAGTGAGAATACAGCCTATCGGGAGCAGTTCTTC,CASSENTAYREQFF
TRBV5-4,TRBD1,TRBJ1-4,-,TGTGCCAGCAGCGTTACAGGGGGTAATGAAAAACTGTTTTTT,CASSVTGGNEKLFF
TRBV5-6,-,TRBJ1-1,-,TGTGCCAGCAGCTTGACAGACAGGAGAAATACTTGGAACACTGAAGCTTTCTTT,CASSLTDRRNTWNTEAFF
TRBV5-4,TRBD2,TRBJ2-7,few,TGTGCCAGCAGGCCGGGACTAGGCTCCTACGAGCAGTACTTC,CASRPGLGSYEQYF
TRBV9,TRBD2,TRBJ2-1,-,TGTGCCAGCAGCGTAGTGGGAGCGGGGGGGTTCGATGAGCAGTTCTTC,CASSVVGAGGFDEQFF
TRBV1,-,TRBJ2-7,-,TGCACCAGCAGCTCCAACCCTCCTAGCAAGAGGGTCTACGAGCAGTACTTC,CTSSSNPPSKRVYEQYF
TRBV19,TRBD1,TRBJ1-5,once,TGTGCCAGTACCCCGACAGGGGTCCCCTATCAGCCCCAGCATTTT,CASTPTGVPYQPQHF
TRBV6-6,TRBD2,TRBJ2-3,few,TGTGCCAGCAGTCGAACTATAGCGGGACCCACAGATACGCAGTATTTT,CASSRTIAGPTDTQYF
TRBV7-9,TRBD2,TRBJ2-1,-,TGTGCCAGCAGCCCGGTCTGGGGGGAGGGCCGCAATGAGCAGTTCTTC,CASSPVWGEGRNEQFF